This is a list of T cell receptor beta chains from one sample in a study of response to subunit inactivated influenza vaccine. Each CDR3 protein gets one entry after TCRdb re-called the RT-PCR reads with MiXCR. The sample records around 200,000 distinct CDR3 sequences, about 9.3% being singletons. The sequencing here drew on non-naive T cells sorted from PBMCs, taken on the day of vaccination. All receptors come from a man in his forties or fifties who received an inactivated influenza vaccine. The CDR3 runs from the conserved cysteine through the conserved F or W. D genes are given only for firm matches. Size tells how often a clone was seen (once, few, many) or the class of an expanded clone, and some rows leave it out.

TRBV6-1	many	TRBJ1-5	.	TGTGCCAGTAGGTCCGGGACCTATAGCAATCAGCCCCAGCATTTT	CASRSGTYSNQPQHF
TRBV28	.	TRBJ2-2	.	TGTGCCAGCAGGGAAACTGCCAAATCGAACACCGGGGAGCTGTTTTTT	CASRETAKSNTGELFF
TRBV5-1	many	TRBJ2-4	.	TGCGCCAGCAGCCCGATGGGCAGGGGCGGCATTCAGTACTTC	CASSPMGRGGIQYF
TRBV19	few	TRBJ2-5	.	TGTGCCAGTAGTATCCGCCGGCAGCTCCAAGAGACCCAGTACTTC	CASSIRRQLQETQYF
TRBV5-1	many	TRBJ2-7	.	TGCGCCAGCAGCTGGGGGGATCAACTCCCCGAGCAGTACTTC	CASSWGDQLPEQYF
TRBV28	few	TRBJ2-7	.	TGTGCCAGCAGTTTGATGCCTAGCTCCTACGAGCAGTACTTC	CASSLMPSSYEQYF
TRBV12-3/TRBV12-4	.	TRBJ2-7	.	TGTGCCAGCAGTTTTCAGGGAAGGGACTACGAGCAGTACTTC	CASSFQGRDYEQYF
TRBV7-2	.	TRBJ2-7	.	TGTGCCAGCAGCCCCGGGGGGCGGCAATACGAGCAGTACTTC	CASSPGGRQYEQYF
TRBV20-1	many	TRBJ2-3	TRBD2	TGCAGTGCTAGGTTCGCGGGAGAGGGAGATACGCAGTATTTT	CSARFAGEGDTQYF
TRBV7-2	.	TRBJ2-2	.	TGTGCCAGCAGCATAGGGCACACCGGGGAGCTGTTTTTT	CASSIGHTGELFF
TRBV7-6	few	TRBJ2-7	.	TGTGCCAGCAGCTTAGCCTATACAGGGTCGGGCGAGCAGTACTTC	CASSLAYTGSGEQYF
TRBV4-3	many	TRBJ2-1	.	TGCGCCAGCAGCCAAGATCGCCCTTATGAGCAGTTCTTC	CASSQDRPYEQFF
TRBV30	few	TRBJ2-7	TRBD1	TGTGCCTGGAGTACCGGGACAGGGTTCAACGAGCAGTACTTC	CAWSTGTGFNEQYF
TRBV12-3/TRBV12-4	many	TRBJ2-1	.	TGTGCCAGCGGAGCCTCTCAGTGGGATGAGCAGTTCTTC	CASGASQWDEQFF
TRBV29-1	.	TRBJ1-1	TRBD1	TGCAGCGCCGGGACAGGTTTCGACACTGAAGCTTTCTTT	CSAGTGFDTEAFF
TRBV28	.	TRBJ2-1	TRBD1	TGTGCCAGCAGTTTAGTGTTACAGGGGGCCTACAATGAGCAGTTCTTC	CASSLVLQGAYNEQFF
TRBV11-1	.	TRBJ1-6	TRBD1	TGTGCCAGCAGCCCGACAGGGGTTATATCCTATAATTCACCCCTCCACTTT	CASSPTGVISYNSPLHF
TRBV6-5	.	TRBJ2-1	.	TGTGCCAGCAGTTACAACCCGGCAAATGAGCAGTTCTTC	CASSYNPANEQFF
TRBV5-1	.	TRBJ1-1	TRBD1	TGCGCCAGCAGCGCAGGACAGGGCTGGGGGACTGAAGCTTTCTTT	CASSAGQGWGTEAFF
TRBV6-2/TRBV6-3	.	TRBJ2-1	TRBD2	TGTGCCAGCAGTTCATATCCCGGGACTACGTCCGATGAGCAGTTCTTC	CASSSYPGTTSDEQFF
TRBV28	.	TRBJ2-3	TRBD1	TGTGCCAGCAGTCGAGGGACAGGGAAAGGCACAGATACGCAGTATTTT	CASSRGTGKGTDTQYF
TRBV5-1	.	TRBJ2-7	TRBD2	TGCGCCAGCAGCTTCAACGGGAGGGCCTACGAGCAGTACTTC	CASSFNGRAYEQYF
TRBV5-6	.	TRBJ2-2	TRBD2	TGTGCCAGCCTAGCGGGAGGCACCGGGGAGCTGTTTTTT	CASLAGGTGELFF
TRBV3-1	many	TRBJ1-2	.	TGTGCCAGCAGCCAAGCGGGATACTATGGCTACACCTTC	CASSQAGYYGYTF
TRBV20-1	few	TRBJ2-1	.	TGCAGTGCTAGAGATATACTAGGGGGGGGAAATGAGCAGTTCTTC	CSARDILGGGNEQFF
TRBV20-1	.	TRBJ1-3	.	TGCAGTGCTAAGGACGACCGAAACACCATATATTTT	CSAKDDRNTIYF
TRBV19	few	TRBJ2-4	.	TGTGCCAGTAGTATAGAACGTAACAAAAACATTCAGTACTTC	CASSIERNKNIQYF
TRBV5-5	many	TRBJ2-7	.	TGTGCCAGCAGCTTGGGGACAGACTACGAGCAGTACTTC	CASSLGTDYEQYF
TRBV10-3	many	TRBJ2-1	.	TGTGCCATCAGTGGGGGACTTTCCAATGAGCAGTTCTTC	CAISGGLSNEQFF
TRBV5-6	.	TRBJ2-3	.	TGTGCCAGCACCCCGGGGACACATAGCACAGATACGCAGTATTTT	CASTPGTHSTDTQYF
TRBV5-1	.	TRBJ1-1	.	TGCGCCAGCAGCCCGACAGAACTGAACACTGAAGCTTTCTTT	CASSPTELNTEAFF
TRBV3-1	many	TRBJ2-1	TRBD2	TGTGCCAGCACCCTAGGGGGCGGGGGGGCCTACAATGAGCAGTTCTTC	CASTLGGGGAYNEQFF
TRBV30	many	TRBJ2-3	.	TGTGCCTGGAGTATAATGGGGACAGATACGCAGTATTTT	CAWSIMGTDTQYF
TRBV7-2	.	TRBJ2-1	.	TGTGCCAGCAGCCTTGATTGGGGATTCTACAATGAGCAGTTCTTC	CASSLDWGFYNEQFF
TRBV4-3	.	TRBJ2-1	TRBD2	TGCGCCAGCAGCCAAGATCTGGGGTCGTGGACTAGCGGGGCATGGGGTGAGCAGTTCTTC	CASSQDLGSWTSGAWGEQFF
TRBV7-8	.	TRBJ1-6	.	TGTGCCAGCAGCCCGCGACAGGAGCGGTCACCCCTCCACTTT	CASSPRQERSPLHF
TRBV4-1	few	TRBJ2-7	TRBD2	TGCGCCAGCAGCCAAGCTTGGGCTAGCGGGGGCACCTACGAGCAGTACTTC	CASSQAWASGGTYEQYF
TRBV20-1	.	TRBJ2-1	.	TGCAGTGCTACGCTAGCGAGGAGTGAGCAGTTCTTC	CSATLARSEQFF
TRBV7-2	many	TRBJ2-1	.	TGTGCCAGCAGACGACAGAGCTCTTCCTACAATGAGCAGTTCTTC	CASRRQSSSYNEQFF
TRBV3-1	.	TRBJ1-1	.	TGTGCCAGCAGCCTAGCCAGGGGGAACACTGAAGCTTTCTTT	CASSLARGNTEAFF
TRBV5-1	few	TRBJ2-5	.	TGCGCCAGCAGCTTGGCCCCGGGCGGCGCGGGAGAGACCCAGTACTTC	CASSLAPGGAGETQYF
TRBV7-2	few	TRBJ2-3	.	TGTGCCAGCAGCTTAAAGCGGCTAATCGATACGCAGTATTTT	CASSLKRLIDTQYF
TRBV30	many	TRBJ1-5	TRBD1	TGTGCCTGGAGCGTGACAGGGGACCAGCCCCAGCATTTT	CAWSVTGDQPQHF
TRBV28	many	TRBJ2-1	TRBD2	TGTGCCAGCAGTTTACTGACTAGCGGAACCTACAATGAGCAGTTCTTC	CASSLLTSGTYNEQFF
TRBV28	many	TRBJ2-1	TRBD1	TGTGCCAGCAGTTTAACAGGGGATGTCTCCTTC	CASSLTGDVSF
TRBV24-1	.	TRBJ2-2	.	TGTGCCACCAGCCCGGGACAAGACACCGGGGAGCTGTTTTTT	CATSPGQDTGELFF
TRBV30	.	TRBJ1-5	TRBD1	TGTGCCTGGAGTCCGGGACAGGGGAGATTTCTGCCCCAGCATTTT	CAWSPGQGRFLPQHF
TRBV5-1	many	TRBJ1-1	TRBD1	TGCGCCAGCAGCGAACAGGGGATGAACACTGAAGCTTTCTTT	CASSEQGMNTEAFF
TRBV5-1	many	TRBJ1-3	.	TGCGCCAGCAGCCAAGGGATAACTGGAAACACCATATATTTT	CASSQGITGNTIYF
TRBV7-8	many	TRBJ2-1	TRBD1	TGTGCCAGCAGCTCCCGGGACAGCTACAATGAGCAGTTCTTC	CASSSRDSYNEQFF
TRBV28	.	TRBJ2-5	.	TGTGCCAGCAGTTTTACCAGGGGTGCCCAAGAGACCCAGTACTTC	CASSFTRGAQETQYF
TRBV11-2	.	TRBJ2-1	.	TGTGCCAGCAGCAATTGGGGGGGCGGGGGAAGGAATGAGCAGTTCTTC	CASSNWGGGGRNEQFF
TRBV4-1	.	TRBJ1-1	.	TGCGCCAGCAGCCAAGAAAGGGATACTGAAGCTTTCTTT	CASSQERDTEAFF
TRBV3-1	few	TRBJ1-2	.	TGTGCCAGCAGCCGGGCGGACTATGGCTACACCTTC	CASSRADYGYTF